This TCR beta chain was obtained from a study of blood T cell repertoires in COVID-19. Across the whole study: Acute and convalescent COVID-19 specimens originated in the United States, Italy and Spain. T cells, B-cell-depleted T cells, or PBMCs provided the cDNA or gDNA that served as material.

V was shortened by 6 bases and J by 8 bases, with 25 bases between the two germline ends. The germline CDR1 and CDR2 sequences are LNHDA and SQIVND (reference sequence). This CDR3 contains 17 residues. Study processing details: Using reference gene primer amplification, nucleated cell counts were estimated. TCRdb keeps only in-frame clones here, not all; method: immunoSEQ multiplex PCR. V, J and clone size were drawn from that table, and D and trimming were deduced from the DNA. In the table there are fewer than 300,000 clones, more than 70% of which are singletons. The source is a young woman with acute or convalescent COVID-19. Input material: peripheral blood. The chain is built from TRBV19 and TRBJ1-4, with D unclear. The CDR3 DNA reads TGTGCCAGTAGAATCGGGCCAACGCTTAATGGGGAGGAAAAACTGTTTTTT. Its translation is CASRIGPTLNGEEKLFF.